This T cell receptor beta chain was sequenced in a study of T-cell memory formation after mild COVID-19 (dated by TCRdb to the early 2020s). Background for the entire study: TCR sequence clusters from the two donors were largely donor specific. Longitudinal TCRalpha and TCRbeta repertoire sequencing tracked T-cell clones expanding and contracting after mild COVID-19 in a couple of donors. Two young, previously healthy adult volunteers, one female and one male, were included in the cohort.

This clonotype was counted a few times. The specificity of this receptor is unknown. No quality values exist for individual bases; no much larger clone is one base distant. Ficoll-Paque density gradient centrifugation was the method used to isolate PBMCs. The sequencer was an Illumina NovaSeq 6000. cDNA libraries for TCRalpha and TCRbeta were prepared by 5'RACE using constant-segment primers, with sample barcodes and unique molecular identifiers added. Trizol reagent was used to extract RNA from every sample. The libraries were amplified in two PCR steps, and the second step added a second sample barcode and Illumina TruSeq adapters. Libraries were sequenced on an Illumina NovaSeq with 2 x 150 bp paired-end reads. As for the original processing: Demultiplexing of reads and collapsing into UMI-guided consensus sequences were performed with migec v1.2.7. Using mixcr v2.1.11, the UMI consensuses were aligned to TRA and TRB V and J templates and assembled into clonotypes. A clonotype was counted as expanded or contracted only if both edgeR and NoisET called the change significant, with noise models trained on biological replicates. For edgeR calls, the cutoffs were a false discovery rate-adjusted p below 0.01 and a log2 fold-change threshold of 1. As an exploratory analysis of dynamics, max-normalized trajectories of the 1000 most abundant clonotypes were examined by PCA with hierarchical clustering. The CD4 or CD8 phenotype of responding clones was assigned using the separately sequenced CD4+ and CD8+ repertoires. TCRdb handled the public reads itself, with Q25 trimming in fastp and clone calling in MiXCR, and kept productive beta chains. Rows are unified per CDR3 protein, each entry keeping the most common DNA and genes. Here the V and J calls rest on TCRdb's processing, not on the authors' analysis. Within this sample are about 55,000 distinct CDR3 sequences, with more than 9% of them counted one time only. The ten largest clones capture approximately 1.2% of the sample.

Based on the germline V gene (reference sequence), the CDR1 and CDR2 sequences are DFQATT and SNEGSKA. The CDR3 covers 12 residues, taking in both the cysteine and the phenylalanine. Just CDR3 DNA is preserved here, 36 bases in frame from base 1. V lost 7 bases and J lost 4 bases; the stretch between them is 11 bases long. Broader findings and caveats from the paper: The second-wave clones that peaked on day 37 were not confirmed to be SARS-CoV-2 specific. Contracting CD4+ clones appeared mostly in the CM and EM memory subsets, whereas CD8+ clones were enriched in EMRA. Only two mild cases were covered in the study, and larger cohorts including severe cases with pre-infection samples were considered necessary. Clones that contracted from day 15 to 85 showed balanced CD4/CD8 phenotypes, whereas a second wave of clones that expanded from day 15 to 37 leaned towards CD4+. Some responding clones were detected in pre-infection memory, which suggested that pre-existing cross-reactive memory T cells had joined the SARS-CoV-2 response.

In this chain, TRBV20-1 is recombined with TRBJ2-1, and possibly TRBD2, on 5 matching bases. The clonotype comes from a man aged 18-30 years who had mild COVID-19 (a few samples of this study predate the infection). The sample titles of this study are shuffled in the database, so cell type and time point are left out; the donor was told from shared clones. Material: PBMCs or a T cell subset sorted from them (not recorded which). The CDR3 region reads CSGTQLYNEQFF. The sequenced DNA: TGCAGTGGGACTCAACTATACAATGAGCAGTTCTTC.